This T cell receptor beta chain was observed in a study of human T cells and chemical hapten exposure listed by TCRdb under 2021. About the study as a whole: For sensitization, 2% DPC in acetone was applied to a roughly 2 cm by roughly 2 cm area of upper inner arm skin. Weekly therapeutic DPC doses were additionally applied to the scalp of patients throughout the roughly 24-week study period. Patch testing was performed on the upper back with Finn chambers containing 0.01% DPC, and the patch tests were scored after 6 days according to International Contact Dermatitis Research Group standards. Alopecia areata with under or over 50% scalp involvement, alopecia totalis and alopecia universalis were represented in the patient cohort, which was mostly female. Libraries were combined into a pool for sequencing, and differences in TCR yield between samples came mainly from small differences in library volumes within the pool. The study tracked peripheral blood TCR repertoire changes in vivo during primary and secondary sensitization to the hapten diphenylcyclopropenone (DPC) in alopecia patients. Blood samples were taken from patients before sensitization (week 0) and then at 2, 6 and about 24 weeks after DPC sensitization. Around 29 alopecia patients provided blood for TCR sequencing at one to four time points (pre-sensitization, 2, 6 and 24 weeks). General conclusions and limits of the study: Alopecia, a presumed autoimmune disease, was present in all patients, so the immune response of the patients might differ from that of healthy individuals. The number of PT1 expanded TCRs positively correlated with patch test score, significant at thresholds 8, 16 and 32 but not 4. Significantly more large CDR3 similarity clusters were formed by expanded TCRs than by pre-sensitization or healthy control sets, consistent with antigen-driven responses. No change with DPC sensitization was found in the number of TCRs above 1 in 1000 frequency, and no evidence of global repertoire structure alterations was found. Repeated subsampling changed both the strength of the expansion versus patch-test correlation and the threshold at which that correlation became significant.

Sample time point, as interpreted from the label and publication: pre-sensitization, week 0. Taken with the paper, the label for treatment or condition translates to: therapeutic diphenylcyclopropenone sensitization with weekly scalp DPC. Blood at each patch-test visit was drawn before the patch test was applied. Patients were considered eligible if aged 18 to 70, diagnosed with alopecia and deemed suitable for DPC therapy, and patients were excluded if pregnant. Total RNA was isolated from unfractionated whole blood collected in Tempus Blood RNA tubes. There are 14 amino acids in the CDR3, from cysteine to phenylalanine inclusive. The sequence is cut down to CDR3 DNA, 42 bases in frame from base 1. The germline V gene specifies SNHLY as CDR1 and FYNNEI as CDR2. V lost 2 bases and J lost 5 bases; the stretch between them is 12 bases long. The library was built by means of RACE. The listed sequencing device is NextSeq 500. During library preparation, unique molecular identifiers were attached to individual cDNA molecules so that TCRs could be counted in a quantitative, reproducible way. From each blood RNA sample, both TCR alpha and TCR beta chains were sequenced. The paper's data handling went like this. The median number of TCRs per sample was 95,638, ranging from about 23,224 to 700,000. The Decombinator software suite was used to annotate V, J and CDR3 in the TCR reads. Every sample was subsampled to the same number of TCRs (28,000) for the PS versus PT1 abundance plots. Expanded TCRs were defined as absent before sensitization and observed at least eight times at the 2-week time point. The public reads were reprocessed in TCRdb via fastp at Q25 and MiXCR, keeping in-frame beta chains. Rows are combined by CDR3 protein, so each entry shows the most common genes and DNA. The V and J calls here are based on TCRdb, not the publication. The sample data list some 250,000 distinct CDR3 sequences, and 7.5% to 8% of these were observed just once. The top ten clones comprise 1.2% of the sample.

As to this clonotype: There is no known antigen for this receptor. Base qualities are not at hand, and no much larger clone is one base apart.

The chain is encoded by TRBV2 joined to TRBJ1-2; TRBD1 might be the D gene, on 5 matching bases. This TCR derives from a man aged 18 to 35 with alopecia areata. Some clones in this sample may be carry-over from other donors' samples. The sequenced sample was whole blood, obtained in connection with sensitization to the hapten diphenylcyclopropenone (DPC). The CDR3 sequence is CASSEIAGRYGYTF. The DNA reads as follows: TGTGCCAGCAGTGAAATTGCAGGGCGGTATGGCTACACCTTC.